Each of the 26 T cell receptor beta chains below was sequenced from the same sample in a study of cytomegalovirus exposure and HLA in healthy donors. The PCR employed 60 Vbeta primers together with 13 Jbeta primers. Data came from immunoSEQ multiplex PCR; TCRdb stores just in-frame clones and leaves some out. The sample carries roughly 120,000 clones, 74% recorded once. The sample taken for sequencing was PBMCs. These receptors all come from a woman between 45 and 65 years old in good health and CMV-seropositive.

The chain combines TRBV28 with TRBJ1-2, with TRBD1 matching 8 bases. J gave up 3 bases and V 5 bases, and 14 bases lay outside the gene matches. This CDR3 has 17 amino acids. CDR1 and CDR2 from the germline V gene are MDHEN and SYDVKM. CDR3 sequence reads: CASSPRQGSWNYYGYTF. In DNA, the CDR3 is TGTGCCAGCAGTCCACGACAGGGGTCCTGGAATTACTATGGCTACACCTTC.

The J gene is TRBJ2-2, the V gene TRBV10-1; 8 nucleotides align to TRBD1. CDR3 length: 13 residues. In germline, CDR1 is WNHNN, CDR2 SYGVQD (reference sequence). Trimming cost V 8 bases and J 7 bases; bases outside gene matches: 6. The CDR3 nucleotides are TGCGCCAGCGCCGACAGGGGTAACGGGGAGCTGTTTTTT. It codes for CASADRGNGELFF.

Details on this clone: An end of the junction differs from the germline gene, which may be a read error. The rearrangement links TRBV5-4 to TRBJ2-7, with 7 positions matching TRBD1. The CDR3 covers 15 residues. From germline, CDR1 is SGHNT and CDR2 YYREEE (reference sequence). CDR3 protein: CASTLRQGVGYEQYF. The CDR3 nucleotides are TGTGCCAGCACCTTGAGGCAGGGGGTCGGGTACGAGCAGTACTTC. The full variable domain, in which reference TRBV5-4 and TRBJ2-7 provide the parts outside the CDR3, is ETGVTQSPTHLIKTRGQQVTLRCSSQSGHNTVSWYQQALGQGPQFIFQYYREEENGRGNFPPRFSGLQFPNYSSELNVNALELDDSALYLCASTLRQGVGYEQYFGPGTRLTVT.

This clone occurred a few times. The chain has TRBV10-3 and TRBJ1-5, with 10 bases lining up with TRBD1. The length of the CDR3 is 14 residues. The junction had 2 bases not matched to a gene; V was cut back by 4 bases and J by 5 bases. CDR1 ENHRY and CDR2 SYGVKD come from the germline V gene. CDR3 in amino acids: CAISATGGDQPQHF. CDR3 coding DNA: TGTGCCATCAGTGCGACAGGGGGCGATCAGCCCCAGCATTTT.

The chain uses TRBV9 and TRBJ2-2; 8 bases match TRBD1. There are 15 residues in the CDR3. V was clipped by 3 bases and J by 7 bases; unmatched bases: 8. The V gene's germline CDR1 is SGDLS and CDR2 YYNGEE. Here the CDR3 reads CASSAFGQGGGELFF. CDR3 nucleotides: TGTGCCAGCAGCGCCTTCGGACAGGGCGGCGGGGAGCTGTTTTTT.

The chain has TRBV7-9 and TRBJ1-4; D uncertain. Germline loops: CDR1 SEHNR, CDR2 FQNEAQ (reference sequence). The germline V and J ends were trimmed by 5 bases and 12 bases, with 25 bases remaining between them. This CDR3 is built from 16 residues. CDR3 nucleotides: TGTGCCAGCAGCCCCCGGACGCCCGGAGGGAATGAGGAACTGTTTTTT. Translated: CASSPRTPGGNEELFF.

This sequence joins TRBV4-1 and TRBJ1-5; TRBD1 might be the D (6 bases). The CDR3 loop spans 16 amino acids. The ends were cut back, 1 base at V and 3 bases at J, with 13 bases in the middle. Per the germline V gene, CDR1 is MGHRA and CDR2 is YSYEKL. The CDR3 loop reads CASSQAIGTPNQPQHF. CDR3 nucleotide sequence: TGCGCCAGCAGCCAAGCAATTGGGACACCCAATCAGCCCCAGCATTTT.

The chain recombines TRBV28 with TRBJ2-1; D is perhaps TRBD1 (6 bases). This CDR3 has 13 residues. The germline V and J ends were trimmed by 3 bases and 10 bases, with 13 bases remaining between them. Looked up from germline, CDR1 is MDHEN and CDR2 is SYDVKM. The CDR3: CASSLVGAKEQFF. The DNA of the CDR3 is TGTGCCAGCAGTTTGGTGGGGGCCAAGGAGCAGTTCTTC.

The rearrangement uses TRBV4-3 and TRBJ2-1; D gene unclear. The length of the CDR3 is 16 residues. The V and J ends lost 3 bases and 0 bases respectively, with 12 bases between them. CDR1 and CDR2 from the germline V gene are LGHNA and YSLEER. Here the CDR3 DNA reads TGCGCCAGCAGCCAGGTAGACATGATCTCCTACAATGAGCAGTTCTTC. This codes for CASSQVDMISYNEQFF.

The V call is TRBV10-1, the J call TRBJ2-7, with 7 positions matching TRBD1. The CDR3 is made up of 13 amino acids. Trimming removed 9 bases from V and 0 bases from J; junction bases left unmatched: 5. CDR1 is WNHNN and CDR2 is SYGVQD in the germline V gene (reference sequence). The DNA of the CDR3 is TGCGCCAGATCGGACAGGAGCTCCTACGAGCAGTACTTC. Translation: CARSDRSSYEQYF.

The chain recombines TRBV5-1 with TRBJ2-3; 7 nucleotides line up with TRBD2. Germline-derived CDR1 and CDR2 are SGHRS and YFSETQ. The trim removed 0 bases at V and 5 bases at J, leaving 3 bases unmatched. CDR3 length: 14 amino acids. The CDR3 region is CASSLAGRGDTQYF. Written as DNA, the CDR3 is TGCGCCAGCAGCTTGGCAGGGAGGGGAGATACGCAGTATTTT.

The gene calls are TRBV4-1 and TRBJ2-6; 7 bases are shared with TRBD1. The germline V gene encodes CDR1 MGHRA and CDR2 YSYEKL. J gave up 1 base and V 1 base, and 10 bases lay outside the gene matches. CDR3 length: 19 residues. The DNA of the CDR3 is TGCGCCAGCAGCCAAGCGACGGGACAGAGCATTTCTGGGGCCAACGTCCTGACTTTC. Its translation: CASSQATGQSISGANVLTF.

DNA for the CDR3: TGCGCCAGCAGCTTGTTTGGGACTTATAATGAAAAACTGTTTTTT. Amino acid sequence: CASSLFGTYNEKLFF. The gene calls are TRBV5-1 and TRBJ1-4; tentatively, D is TRBD1 (5 bases). Per germline, CDR1 SGHRS and CDR2 YFSETQ. The germline V and J ends were trimmed by 1 base and 4 bases, with 11 bases remaining between them. The CDR3 sequence is 15 residues long.

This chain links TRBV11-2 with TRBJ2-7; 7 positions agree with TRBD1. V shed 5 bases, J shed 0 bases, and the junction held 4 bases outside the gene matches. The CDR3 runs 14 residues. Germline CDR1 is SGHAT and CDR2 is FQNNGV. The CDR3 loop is CASSTRQGSYEQYF. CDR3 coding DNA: TGTGCCAGCAGCACCCGACAGGGCTCCTACGAGCAGTACTTC.

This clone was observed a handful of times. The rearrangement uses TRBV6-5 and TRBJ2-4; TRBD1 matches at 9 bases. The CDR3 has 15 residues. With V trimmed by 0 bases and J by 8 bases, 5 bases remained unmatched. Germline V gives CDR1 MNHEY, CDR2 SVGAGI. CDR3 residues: CASSYSGTGRDIQYF. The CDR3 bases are TGTGCCAGCAGTTACTCCGGGACAGGGCGAGACATTCAGTACTTC.

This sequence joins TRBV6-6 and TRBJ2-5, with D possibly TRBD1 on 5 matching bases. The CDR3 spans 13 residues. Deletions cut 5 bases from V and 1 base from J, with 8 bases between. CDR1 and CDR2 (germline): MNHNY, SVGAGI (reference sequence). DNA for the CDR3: TGTGCCAGCAGTGGACAAATCCAAGAGACCCAGTACTTC. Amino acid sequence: CASSGQIQETQYF.

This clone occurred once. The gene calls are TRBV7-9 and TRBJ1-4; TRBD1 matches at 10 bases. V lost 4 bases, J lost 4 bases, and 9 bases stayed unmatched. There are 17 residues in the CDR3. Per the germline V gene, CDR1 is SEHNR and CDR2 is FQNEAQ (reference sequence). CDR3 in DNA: TGTGCCAGCAGCTACTCCGGGACAGGGGCCCTTAATGAAAAACTGTTTTTT. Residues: CASSYSGTGALNEKLFF.

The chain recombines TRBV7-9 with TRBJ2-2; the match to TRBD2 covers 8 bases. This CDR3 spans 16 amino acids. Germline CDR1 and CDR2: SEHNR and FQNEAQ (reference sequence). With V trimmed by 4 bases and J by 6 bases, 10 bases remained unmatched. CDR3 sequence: CASSSGGTLHPGELFF. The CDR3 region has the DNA TGTGCCAGCAGCTCGGGGGGGACTTTACACCCCGGGGAGCTGTTTTTT.

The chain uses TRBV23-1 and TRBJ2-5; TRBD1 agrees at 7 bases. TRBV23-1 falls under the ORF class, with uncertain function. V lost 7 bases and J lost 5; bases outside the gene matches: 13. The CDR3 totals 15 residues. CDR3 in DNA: TGCGCCAGCACCGAGGGGGCAGGCGGCGTTGAGACCCAGTACTTC. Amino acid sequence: CASTEGAGGVETQYF.

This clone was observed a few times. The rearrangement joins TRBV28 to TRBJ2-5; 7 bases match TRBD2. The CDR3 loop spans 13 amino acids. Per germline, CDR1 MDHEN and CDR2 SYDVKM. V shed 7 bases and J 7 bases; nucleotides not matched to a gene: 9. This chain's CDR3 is CASMREGIGTQYF. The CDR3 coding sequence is TGTGCCAGCATGAGGGAGGGGATCGGGACCCAGTACTTC.

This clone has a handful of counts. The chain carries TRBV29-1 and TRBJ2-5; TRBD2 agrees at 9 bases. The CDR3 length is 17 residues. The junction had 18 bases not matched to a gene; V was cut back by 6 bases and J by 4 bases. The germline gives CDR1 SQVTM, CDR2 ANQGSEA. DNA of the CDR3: TGCAGCGTCCAGTACCATTTGGGCGGGGGGGTTGGAGAGACCCAGTACTTC. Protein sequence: CSVQYHLGGGVGETQYF.

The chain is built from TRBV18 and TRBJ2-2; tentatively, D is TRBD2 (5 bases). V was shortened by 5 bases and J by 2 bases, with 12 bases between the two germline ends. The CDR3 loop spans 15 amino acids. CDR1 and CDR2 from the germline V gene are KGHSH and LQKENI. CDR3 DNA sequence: TGTGCCAGCTCATTGGCGGGCGATAACACCGGGGAGCTGTTTTTT. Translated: CASSLAGDNTGELFF. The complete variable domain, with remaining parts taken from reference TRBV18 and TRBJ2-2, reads NAGVMQNPRHLVRRRGQEARLRCSPMKGHSHVYWYRQLPEEGLKFMVYLQKENIIDESGMPKERFSAEFPKEGPSILRIQQVVRGDSAAYFCASSLAGDNTGELFFGEGSRLTVL.

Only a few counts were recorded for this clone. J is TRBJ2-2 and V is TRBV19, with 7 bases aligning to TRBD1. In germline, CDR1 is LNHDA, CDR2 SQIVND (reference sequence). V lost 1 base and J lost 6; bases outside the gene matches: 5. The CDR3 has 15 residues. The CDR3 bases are TGTGCCAGTAGTATAGCCGGAGACAGGGCCGGGGAGCTGTTTTTT. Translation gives CASSIAGDRAGELFF.

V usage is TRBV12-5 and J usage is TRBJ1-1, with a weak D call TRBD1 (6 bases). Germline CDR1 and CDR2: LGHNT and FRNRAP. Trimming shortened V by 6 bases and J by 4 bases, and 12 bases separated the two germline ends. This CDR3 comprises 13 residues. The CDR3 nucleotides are TGTGCTAGTGGCGTCCTAGGGGGCACTGAAGCTTTCTTT. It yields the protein CASGVLGGTEAFF.

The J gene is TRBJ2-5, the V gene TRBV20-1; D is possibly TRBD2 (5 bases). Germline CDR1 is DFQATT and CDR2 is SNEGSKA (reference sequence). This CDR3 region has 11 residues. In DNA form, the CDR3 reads TGCAGCCCTACGCGGGAAGAGACCCAGTACTTC. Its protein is CSPTREETQYF.

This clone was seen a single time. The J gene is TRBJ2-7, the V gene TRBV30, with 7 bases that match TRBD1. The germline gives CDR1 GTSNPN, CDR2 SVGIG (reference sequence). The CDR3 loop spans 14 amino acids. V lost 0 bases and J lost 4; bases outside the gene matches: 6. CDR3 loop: CAWSVETGPYEQYF. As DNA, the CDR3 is TGTGCCTGGAGTGTGGAGACAGGGCCATACGAGCAGTACTTC.